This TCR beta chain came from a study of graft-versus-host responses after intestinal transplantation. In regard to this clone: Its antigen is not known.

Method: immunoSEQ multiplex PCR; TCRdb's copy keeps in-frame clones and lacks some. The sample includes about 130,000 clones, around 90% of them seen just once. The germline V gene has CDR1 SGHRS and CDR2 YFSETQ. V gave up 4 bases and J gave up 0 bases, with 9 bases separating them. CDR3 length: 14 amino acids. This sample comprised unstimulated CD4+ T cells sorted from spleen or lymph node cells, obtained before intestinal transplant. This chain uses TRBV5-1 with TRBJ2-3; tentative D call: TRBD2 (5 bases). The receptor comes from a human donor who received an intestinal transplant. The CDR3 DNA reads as TGCGCCAGCAGCCCCCGGACTAGCACAGATACGCAGTATTTT. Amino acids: CASSPRTSTDTQYF.